The clone carrying this T cell receptor beta chain was observed a handful of times. In the authors' workflow: Amplified reference gene primers provided the basis for estimating nucleated cell counts. Repertoires were generated with immunoSEQ multiplex PCR, while TCRdb's copy carries only in-frame clones and drops some. The DNA was the basis for D and trimming; V, J and clone size are from that table. Here the sample spans 200,000 to 250,000 clones, roughly 84% being singletons. The germline gives CDR1 SQVTM, CDR2 ANQGSEA. The V segment lost 6 bases and the J segment 8 bases; nucleotides outside the gene matches: 12. This CDR3 contains 14 residues. The data are from a study of blood T cell repertoires in COVID-19. Study in general: Samples of COVID-19 (acute and convalescent) were obtained from the United States, Italy and Spain. From T cells, B-cell-depleted T cells, or PBMCs came the material, which was cDNA or gDNA.

The clonotype comes from a human donor in a cohort sampled during active COVID-19. Sequenced material: peripheral blood. The chain combines TRBV29-1 with TRBJ2-1, with 8 bases aligning to TRBD2. CDR3 nucleotide sequence: TGCAGCGTCACCGGGACTAGTTATATCGATGAGCAGTTCTTC. It specifies CSVTGTSYIDEQFF.